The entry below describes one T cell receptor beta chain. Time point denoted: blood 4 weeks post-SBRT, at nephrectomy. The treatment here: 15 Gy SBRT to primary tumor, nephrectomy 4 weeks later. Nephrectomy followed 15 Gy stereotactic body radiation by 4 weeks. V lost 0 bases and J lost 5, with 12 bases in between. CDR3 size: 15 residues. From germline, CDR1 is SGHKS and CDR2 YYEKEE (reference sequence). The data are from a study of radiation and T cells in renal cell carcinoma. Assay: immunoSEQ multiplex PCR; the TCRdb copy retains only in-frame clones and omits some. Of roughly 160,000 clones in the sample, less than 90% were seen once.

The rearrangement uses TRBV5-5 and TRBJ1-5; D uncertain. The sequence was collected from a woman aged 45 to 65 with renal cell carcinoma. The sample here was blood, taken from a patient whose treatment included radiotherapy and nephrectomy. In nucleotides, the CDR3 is TGTGCCAGCAGCTTGGGGGTGAGTTCACATCAGCCCCAGCATTTT. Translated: CASSLGVSSHQPQHF. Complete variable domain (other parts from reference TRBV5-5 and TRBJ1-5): DAGVTQSPTHLIKTRGQQVTLRCSPISGHKSVSWYQQVLGQGPQFIFQYYEKEERGRGNFPDRFSARQFPNYSSELNVNALLLGDSALYLCASSLGVSSHQPQHFGDGTRLSIL.